These 7 T cell receptor beta chains were all obtained from the same sample, sequenced in a study of shared clonotypes between healthy human individuals. Method: immunoSEQ multiplex PCR; TCRdb's copy keeps in-frame clones and lacks some. The sample lists about 600,000 clones, 95% to 96% occurring once. Selected positively for CCR7 and CD45RO-negative, naive CD8 cells excluded terminally differentiated effector memory CD45RA+ cells. Input material: naive CD8+ T cells sorted from blood. The source is a woman aged 30 to 39 in good health.

The chain employs TRBV6-5 and TRBJ1-1; 10 bases match TRBD1. This CDR3 spans 14 amino acids. CDR1 and CDR2 (germline): MNHEY, SVGAGI. V shed 5 bases, J shed 5 bases, and the junction held 5 bases outside the gene matches. The CDR3 region is CASSLRTGGTEAFF. The CDR3 DNA reads as TGTGCCAGCAGTCTCCGGACAGGGGGGACTGAAGCTTTCTTT.

The chain recombines TRBV11-2 with TRBJ2-7; the D gene is possibly TRBD1 (6 bases). V shed 6 bases and J shed 7 bases, with 13 bases lying between them. Germline-derived CDR1 and CDR2 are SGHAT and FQNNGV. The CDR3 contains 12 residues. The DNA for the CDR3 is TGTGCCAGCAGTGATACAGGGAGTGAGCAGTACTTC. It specifies CASSDTGSEQYF. The whole variable domain, filled in from reference TRBV11-2 and TRBJ2-7, reads EAGVAQSPRYKIIEKRQSVAFWCNPISGHATLYWYQQILGQGPKLLIQFQNNGVVDDSQLPKDRFSAERLKGVDSTLKIQPAKLEDSAVYLCASSDTGSEQYFGPGTRLTVT.

This sequence joins TRBV7-9 and TRBJ1-2; D is perhaps TRBD1 (6 bases). This CDR3 spans 15 amino acids. The germline V gene has CDR1 SEHNR and CDR2 FQNEAQ (reference sequence). Trimming removed 5 bases at V and 8 bases at J, with 21 bases between. CDR3 sequence (DNA): TGTGCCAGCAGCCCCCGGGTTGGGGGCCCTGTAGGCTACACCTTC. Translating gives CASSPRVGGPVGYTF.

The V call is TRBV9, the J call TRBJ2-1; TRBD2 might be the D (6 bases). CDR3 length: 13 amino acids. V was trimmed by 5 bases and J by 5 bases, leaving 11 bases between them. Germline CDR1 is SGDLS and CDR2 is YYNGEE. Here the CDR3 reads CASRAGGDNEQFF. The CDR3 DNA reads TGTGCCAGCAGAGCCGGAGGGGACAATGAGCAGTTCTTC.

The chain carries TRBV28 and TRBJ2-2, with TRBD1 matching over 10 bases. The CDR3 has 17 residues. V gave up 4 bases and J gave up 4 bases; unmatched junction bases: 9. CDR1 and CDR2 from the germline V gene are MDHEN and SYDVKM. CDR3 residues: CASSSIWGQGFTGELFF. The CDR3 bases are TGTGCCAGCAGTTCAATCTGGGGACAGGGGTTCACCGGGGAGCTGTTTTTT.

The DNA of the CDR3 is TGTGCCAGCAGTTACTCGCCCGGGTTCTATGGCTACACCTTC. Protein: CASSYSPGFYGYTF. This sequence joins TRBV6-6 and TRBJ1-2; D is unclear. V lost 0 bases and J lost 4, with 9 bases in between. This CDR3 is 14 amino acids long. Germline V gene lookup returns CDR1 MNHNY and CDR2 SVGAGI (reference sequence).

V and J are TRBV30 and TRBJ2-7; TRBD1 matches at 7 bases. In germline, CDR1 is GTSNPN, CDR2 SVGIG (reference sequence). Germline trimming cut 3 bases from V and 2 bases from J; bases unmatched to any gene: 10. This CDR3 region has 15 residues. This CDR3 is CAWRAPGQPTYEQYF. CDR3 sequence (DNA): TGTGCCTGGAGGGCCCCGGGACAGCCCACCTACGAGCAGTACTTC.